This T cell receptor (beta chain) was recovered during a study of blood T cell repertoires in COVID-19. Repertoires were generated with immunoSEQ multiplex PCR, while TCRdb's copy carries only in-frame clones and drops some. Counted here are roughly 460,000 clones, approximately 90% occurring once; the ten biggest clones make up 0.65% to 1%. The Seattle site enrolled patients during active infection and followed them longitudinally. Germline CDR1 SGHDT, CDR2 YYEEEE. The CDR3 is 16 amino acids. V lost 1 base and J 2 bases, leaving 14 bases between the germline ends. The sample was peripheral blood. V gene TRBV5-6 combines with J gene TRBJ2-3; tentative D call: TRBD2 (6 bases). The source is a man aged 18 to 29 with COVID-19, enrolled during active disease. The CDR3: CASSLTIRRDTDTQYF. The CDR3 nucleotides read TGTGCCAGCAGCTTGACCATCAGGAGGGACACAGATACGCAGTATTTT.